Described below is a single T cell receptor (beta chain) sequence and its context. Its antigen remains undetermined. The input lacks base qualities; no much larger clone sits a single base away. This entry belongs to a study of cytomegalovirus exposure and HLA in healthy donors (dated by TCRdb to 2016 to 2017). Regarding the complete study: According to an earlier analysis of around 600 of the donors, about 179 million T cells yielded roughly 100 million unique TCR beta sequences and roughly 280 Gb of sequence data. HLA typing included class I and class II loci at four-digit resolution. High-throughput TCR immunosequencing, statistical association of individual TCRs with disease status, and machine learning were combined to predict cytomegalovirus infection status. To decide whether each TCR beta V gene segment behaved as functional or pseudogenic, an earlier analysis of 587 of the donors relied on high-throughput TCR beta sequencing. Besides the first cohort of approximately 670 subjects, a separate validation cohort made up of 120 different subjects was used. All discovery cohort repertoires had been generated using a single sequencing platform. A later analysis re-examined previously published TCR beta repertoires from more than 650 donors and added high-resolution HLA genotyping to investigate patterns of TCR occurrence. Among roughly 400 genotyped donors of the cohort, an average of about 220,000 unique TCR beta nucleotide sequences was sequenced per donor, of which about 20% were non-productive. In a later genetic analysis, genome-wide SNP genotypes for about 55% of the roughly 670 donors were used, and that subset was treated as a discovery cohort. In the later analysis, no new phenotypic data were used to find candidate immune exposures; instead, reliance was placed on TCR beta sequences and their occurrence across donors. About 280 gigabases of sequencing data and tens of millions of unique TCR sequences were included in an early release covering roughly 600 HLA-typed donors. The study was designed to test whether signatures of past pathogen exposure could be identified by cataloging public T cell receptors. Typing coverage differed by locus: A, B, C, DRB1 and DQB1 were typed in about 629-640 donors, DQA1 in about 560, DPA1 in over 600, and DPB1 in just under 480. Five DR-DQ haplotypes were treated as single units for association and clustering because of strong linkage in the cohort. Of the 398 genotyped donors, approximately 81% were placed in the genetic ancestry cluster associated with self-reported Caucasian donors. Using immunosequencing, the study profiled T cell repertoires from 500 to 800 subjects and related those repertoires to cytomegalovirus serostatus. Donor age, sex, ethnicity and CMV serostatus were compiled together with the repertoire data.

The cohort comprised fewer than 700 healthy bone marrow donors. At the time of sampling, all cohort members were nominally healthy, though unrecorded immune exposures were likely present. The donor was CMV seronegative and belonged to the group of around 350 seronegative cohort members. Each donor provided a peripheral blood sample, and peripheral blood mononuclear cells were used for TCR beta sequencing. Genomic DNA was extracted from the blood cell samples with the Qiagen DNeasy Blood Extraction Kit. Paper-wide results and their limitations: In a later analysis, HLA-associated TCR beta chains were found to be more clonally expanded and to have lower generation probabilities than equally common non-associated chains. Most TCR sequences were seen in very few donors, while some public TCRs were found in many individuals. Some IMGT-functional V segments, including TRBV6-2 and TRBV6-3, could not be told apart with the 87-base-pair reads, so those segments were excluded. In vitro tests confirmed that a few of the cytomegalovirus-associated TCR beta chains recognize cytomegalovirus antigens. Because HLA typing was unavailable for some donors at each locus, only the typed subset was used in association tests. Broadly in line with IMGT annotations, most TCR beta V segments showed up in productive rearrangements about 87% or about 30% of the time in an earlier analysis of under 700 of the donors. In a later analysis, most CMV-associated TCR beta chains were found to appear HLA-restricted, with HLA associations seemingly driven largely by CMV exposure. In this cohort, only TCR beta chains were sequenced, and detectable features were limited by the absence of alpha or paired-chain data. Linkage disequilibrium might explain the correlated functional status among segregating V segments, but an unknown experimental factor could not be ruled out. The classifier was reported to diagnose cytomegalovirus status with high specificity and sensitivity in both the original cohort and the validation cohort. A further reported finding was that TCR beta sequences accurately predicted the HLA-A and HLA-B alleles for most subjects in the first cohort. In a later analysis, TCR association rates were found to vary across HLA loci, with the most associated TCRs seen for DRB1 alleles and the fewest for HLA-C alleles. The only immune exposure information available for the cohort was CMV serostatus. Assigning TCR associations to individual alleles was difficult when HLA alleles, especially DR and DQ, strongly co-occurred. The study gave a list of 150 to 200 TCR beta chains associated with cytomegalovirus. According to a later analysis, parvovirus B19, influenza, CMV and Epstein-Barr virus appeared linked to several top co-occurrence clusters. In a later genetic analysis, a missense DCLRE1C variant was associated with V-gene and J-gene trimming of TCR beta chains, and the association was replicated in an independent cohort. Presence/absence analyses assumed roughly uniform sequencing depth across donors, an assumption that may not hold. Because counts were too low, approximately 18 rarely observed V segments, including chromosome 9 orphons, were excluded from the earlier analysis of some 590 of the donors. According to a later genetic analysis, donors in an Asian-associated ancestry cluster had fewer N-insertions in productive TCRs than the approximately 610-donor mean. At a false discovery rate of 0.05, a later analysis linked 15,000 to 20,000 TCR beta sequences to specific HLA alleles. A cluster of highly shared sequence variants was judged likely to be a technical artifact of the sequencing pipeline. It was suggested by the authors that the approach could potentially be generalized to other disease states and immunological phenotypes.

Receptor libraries were prepared by the immunoSEQ multiplex PCR assay. For the multiplex PCR, a mixture combining 60 forward primers for TCR Vbeta segments and 13 reverse primers for TCR Jbeta segments was used. The CDR3 region of rearranged TCR beta genes was amplified from genomic DNA by a multiplex PCR assay. On the Illumina HiSeq System, the amplified TCR beta libraries were sequenced as 87-base-pair reads. Turning to the authors' computational methods: Across the roughly 640 repertoires, a later analysis counted 75 million to 90 million unique TCR beta chains, roughly 11 million of which were shared by at least two donors. Raw reads were error-corrected and collapsed into unique sequences with a nearest-neighbor algorithm that merged closely related sequences to remove PCR and sequencing errors. Alignment of CDR3 sequences to IMGT reference sequences was used to assign V, D and J gene segments. For a sequence to be retained, a match of at least six nucleotides was required to both a V gene segment and a J gene segment. Rearrangements were classified as productive when the CDR3 lacked stop codons and remained in frame with V and J, and all other rearrangements were classified as non-productive. CDR3 was defined according to IMGT convention as the region running from the second conserved V-encoded cysteine to the conserved J-encoded phenylalanine. The earlier analysis of about 590 of the donors excluded sequences that lacked an unambiguous match to a single V gene segment. An earlier analysis of about 590 of the donors classified V segments as functional when productive rearrangements were above 56.7% and as segregating when the standard deviation between donors was above 5%. A statistical classification framework was built to diagnose cytomegalovirus status from the catalog of TCR beta chain sequences. V and J gene assignment, in a later analysis, came from comparing TCR nucleotide sequences with IMGT/GENE-DB human TR gene sequences. Using the TCRdist pipeline, a later analysis assigned CDR3 sequences along with most-parsimonious VDJ recombination scenarios. In a later analysis, every TCR beta chain was defined by the combination of its CDR3 amino acid sequence and its V-gene family, and reads without a unique V-gene family were dropped. As a way to deal with suspected cross-contamination and a sequencing artifact, a later analysis dropped approximately 570 nucleotide sequences that were highly shared and had low generation probability. In a later analysis, a clonal expansion index was calculated for each public chain from normalized within-repertoire ranks of inferred template counts. Generation probabilities in a later analysis came from a VDJ recombination model fitted to out-of-frame rearrangements, and those results were checked against IGoR. In a later analysis, TCR-TCR, TCR-HLA and TCR-CMV co-occurrence was scored with hypergeometric tests, and a repertoire-size bias correction was applied to TCR pairs. A later analysis estimated false discovery rates by permuting HLA or CMV assignments 20 times. A later analysis grouped co-occurring TCRs with DBSCAN, adding TCRdist sequence similarity when clustering within HLA-allele-positive subsets. Co-occurrence clustering excluded repertoires with fewer than 30,000 or more than 120,000 public chains, plus five with anomalous nucleotide sharing. As stored in TCRdb, this immuneACCESS dataset retains in-frame rearrangements with V and J assigned. A fraction of the clones does not appear; measured against another copy, unresolved V genes explain less than half of the discrepancy, and the remainder lacks a known reason. Clonal size and the V and J genes are those of that table, whereas D and trimming came from the DNA. The sample records roughly 80,000 clones, 80% to 90% of which are singletons. Around 1.8% of the sample is in the top ten clones.

The CDR3 sequence holds 14 residues, the cysteine and phenylalanine included. The kept DNA is CDR3 alone, 42 bases in frame from the first base. Via the germline V gene, CDR1 is SGHTS and CDR2 YDEGEE. The trim is 4 bases for V and 5 bases for J, with a gap of 13 bases between the germline ends. This receptor was obtained from a woman younger than 45 in good health and CMV-seronegative. The sequence links TRBV5-8 to TRBJ1-5, and perhaps TRBD1 as D gene, on 5 matching bases. Sequencing was performed on PBMCs. CDR3 sequence: CASSEPGSHQPQHF. The DNA is TGTGCCAGCAGCGAACCAGGGTCTCATCAGCCCCAGCATTTT.